The 19 T cell receptor beta chains reported below all come from one sample, sequenced in a study of sequential checkpoint blockade in melanoma. Assay: immunoSEQ multiplex PCR; the TCRdb copy retains only in-frame clones and omits some. The sample lists tens of thousands of clones; 82% were seen once. Treatment meaning: randomized to nivolumab then ipilimumab (arm A) or the reverse (arm B). Specimen: CD8+ T cells sorted from blood (inferred from file names), collected from a patient given nivolumab and ipilimumab in sequence. The receptors shown here come from a human donor with melanoma.

The chain links TRBV5-1 to TRBJ2-7, with 9 bases identical to TRBD2. V shed 4 bases, J shed 4 bases, and the junction held 9 bases outside the gene matches. This CDR3 is built from 15 residues. The germline gives CDR1 SGHRS, CDR2 YFSETQ. CDR3: CASSRLGSGSYEQYF. The CDR3 bases are TGCGCCAGCAGCCGCTTGGGTAGCGGGAGTTACGAGCAGTACTTC.

This clone was counted once. The genes are TRBV30 and TRBJ2-5; 12 positions agree with TRBD2. CDR3 size: 16 residues. V lost 3 bases and J lost 0; bases outside the gene matches: 5. In germline, CDR1 is GTSNPN, CDR2 SVGIG (reference sequence). The CDR3 DNA reads TGTGCCTGGAGGGGACTAGCGGGCGGGTACCAAGAGACCCAGTACTTC. The encoded protein is CAWRGLAGGYQETQYF.

V is TRBV28 and J is TRBJ1-2; no definite D call. The CDR3 runs 15 residues. With 3 bases removed from V and 0 bases from J, the gap between germline ends came to 11 bases. Germline V gene sequence: CDR1 MDHEN, CDR2 SYDVKM. DNA for the CDR3: TGTGCCAGCAGTTTTGGAGGGATAGCTAACTATGGCTACACCTTC. Protein product: CASSFGGIANYGYTF.

V gene TRBV28 combines with J gene TRBJ2-7; tentatively, D is TRBD2 (5 bases). The CDR3 sequence is 14 residues long. Germline CDR1 MDHEN, CDR2 SYDVKM. The V gene lost 2 bases and the J gene lost 2 bases, with 10 bases spanning the gap. The CDR3 loop is CASSLEGSPYEQYF. DNA for the CDR3: TGTGCCAGCAGTTTAGAGGGCAGCCCCTACGAGCAGTACTTC.

V usage is TRBV7-9 and J usage is TRBJ1-4, with 7 bases lining up with TRBD1. V was clipped by 1 base and J by 4 bases; unmatched bases: 3. The CDR3 consists of 15 residues. Per the germline V gene, CDR1 is SEHNR and CDR2 is FQNEAQ (reference sequence). For the CDR3, the DNA is TGTGCCAGCAGCTTAGACGGGACAGTTAATGAAAAACTGTTTTTT. It codes for CASSLDGTVNEKLFF.

V usage is TRBV27 and J usage is TRBJ2-7; unclear D gene. Germline CDR1 reads MNHEY; CDR2 reads SMNVEV (reference sequence). Trimming removed 4 bases from V and 3 bases from J, with 4 bases in between. CDR3 size: 11 residues. The CDR3 protein is CASSSLYEQYF. The CDR3 DNA is TGTGCCAGCAGTTCCCTCTACGAGCAGTACTTC.

J is TRBJ2-2 and V is TRBV5-3, with 11 bases lining up with TRBD2. TRBV5-3 belongs to the ORF category, with a function that is uncertain. CDR3 size: 17 residues. V shed 2 bases and J 5 bases; nucleotides not matched to a gene: 8. The CDR3 DNA reads TGTGCCAGAAGCTTCCTAACTAGCGGGAGAGAAACCGGGGAGCTGTTTTTT. Its protein is CARSFLTSGRETGELFF.

The count of this clone is one. CDR3 sequence (DNA): TGTGCCAGCAGCCCTTCCGGCAGGGGCACTGAAGCTTTCTTT. Amino acids: CASSPSGRGTEAFF. The chain has TRBV14 and TRBJ1-1; D perhaps matches TRBD1 (6 bases). Trimming pared 4 bases from V and 4 bases from J, leaving 13 bases between. This CDR3 spans 14 amino acids. The V gene's germline CDR1 is SGHDN and CDR2 FVKESK.

V gene TRBV5-1 combines with J gene TRBJ1-1, with unresolved D. This CDR3 has 13 residues. In germline, CDR1 is SGHRS, CDR2 YFSETQ. V lost 5 bases, J lost 0 bases, and 8 bases lay in between. CDR3 bases: TGCGCCAGCAGGGGCAGGCTGAACACTGAAGCTTTCTTT. This encodes CASRGRLNTEAFF.

The rearrangement joins TRBV13 to TRBJ2-1, with a weak D call TRBD1 (6 bases). The germline gives CDR1 PRHDT, CDR2 FYEKMQ (reference sequence). This CDR3 comprises 17 residues. V gave up 2 bases and J gave up 5 bases, with 19 bases separating them. For the CDR3, the DNA is TGTGCCAGCAGCTTACTAATGGGCGGCAAGGGGGACAATGAGCAGTTCTTC. Encoded protein: CASSLLMGGKGDNEQFF. The variable domain in full, completed from reference TRBV13 and TRBJ2-1, reads AAGVIQSPRHLIKEKRETATLKCYPIPRHDTVYWYQQGPGQDPQFLISFYEKMQSDKGSIPDRFSAQQFSDYHSELNMSSLELGDSALYFCASSLLMGGKGDNEQFFGPGTRLTVL.

The J gene is TRBJ2-5, the V gene TRBV19; TRBD2 might be the D (5 bases). Trimming removed 5 bases at V and 5 bases at J, with 6 bases between. The germline CDR1 and CDR2 sequences are LNHDA and SQIVND (reference sequence). The CDR3 covers 11 residues. The DNA for the CDR3 is TGTGCCAGTAGTGGCGGGGAGACCCAGTACTTC. Protein sequence: CASSGGETQYF.

This clone has just a few counts. The chain is built from TRBV5-6 and TRBJ2-4; no clear D gene. CDR1 and CDR2 from the germline V gene are SGHDT and YYEEEE. The V end lost 4 bases, the J end lost 0 bases, and 17 bases lay between the germline ends. The CDR3 is 17 residues long. Written as DNA, the CDR3 is TGTGCCAGCAGCCCTCGACACTTTTATCTAGCCAAAAACATTCAGTACTTC. Protein: CASSPRHFYLAKNIQYF.

The genes are TRBV2 and TRBJ1-1; D possibly corresponds to TRBD1 (6 bases). Trimming removed 6 bases at V and 11 bases at J, with 22 bases between. The CDR3 spans 14 residues. Per germline, CDR1 SNHLY and CDR2 FYNNEI. The CDR3 region has the DNA TGTGCCAGCAGCGACAGGTCTGTGCCCCGTGTGGCTTTCTTT. Protein: CASSDRSVPRVAFF.

The rearrangement joins TRBV19 to TRBJ1-3, with 8 nucleotides matching TRBD1. Germline V CDR1 and CDR2: LNHDA, SQIVND (reference sequence). Germline trimming cut 5 bases from V and 0 bases from J; bases unmatched to any gene: 3. This CDR3 has 15 residues. The CDR3 is CASSARGPSGNTIYF. Written as DNA, the CDR3 is TGTGCCAGTAGTGCCAGGGGGCCCTCTGGAAACACCATATATTTT.

This chain joins TRBV6-1 and TRBJ1-1; TRBD1 matches at 9 bases. From germline, CDR1 is MNHNS and CDR2 SASEGT. V was pared by 4 bases and J by 3 bases, with 6 bases of the junction left unmatched. The CDR3 totals 15 residues. CDR3 sequence: CASSADRGRDTEAFF. CDR3 nucleotide sequence: TGTGCCAGCAGTGCCGACAGGGGGAGGGACACTGAAGCTTTCTTT.

The CDR3 loop is CASGGRQDSFHEQFF. As DNA, the CDR3 is TGTGCCAGCGGTGGTCGACAGGACTCTTTCCATGAGCAGTTCTTC. The chain uses TRBV6-4 and TRBJ2-1; perhaps TRBD1 as D (6 bases). Germline values: CDR1 MRHNA, CDR2 SNTAGT. The CDR3 covers 15 residues. V shed 8 bases and J shed 8 bases, with 22 bases lying between them.

This clone was recorded only once. The rearrangement links TRBV7-9 to TRBJ2-6; D gene unclear. This CDR3 has 16 residues. Trimming removed 2 bases from V and 2 bases from J, with 10 bases in between. Germline V gene data show CDR1 as SEHNR and CDR2 as FQNEAQ (reference sequence). CDR3: CASSLTGQAGANVLTF. Written as DNA, the CDR3 is TGTGCCAGCAGCTTAACTGGGCAGGCTGGGGCCAACGTCCTGACTTTC.

The gene calls are TRBV7-2 and TRBJ2-7; D unclear. The CDR3 is made up of 13 amino acids. V lost 4 bases, J lost 3 bases, and 10 bases lay in between. Germline CDR1 reads SGHTA; CDR2 reads FQGNSA. CDR3 residues: CASSSRTSYEQYF. The CDR3 region has the DNA TGTGCCAGCAGCTCCCGAACCAGCTACGAGCAGTACTTC.

The chain employs TRBV30 and TRBJ2-6; 8 positions agree with TRBD2. Trimming removed 1 base from V and 1 base from J; junction bases left unmatched: 6. This CDR3 region has 17 residues. Looked up from germline, CDR1 is GTSNPN and CDR2 is SVGIG (reference sequence). The CDR3 loop reads CAWSARGGGSGANVLTF. The CDR3 nucleotides read TGTGCCTGGAGTGCGCGGGGCGGGGGGTCTGGGGCCAACGTCCTGACTTTC.